Shown below are 9 T cell receptor beta chains from a single sample sequenced in a study of OX40 agonist ivuxolimab in advanced cancers. Clones were read by immunoSEQ multiplex PCR, and TCRdb kept only the in-frame ones, dropping some. The sample records over 30,000 clones, roughly 87% being singletons. The sequencing used CD4+ or CD8+ T cells sorted from blood, collected in a trial of the OX40 agonist ivuxolimab. Source of these receptors: an adult with an advanced solid tumor such as melanoma, head and neck, liver or kidney cancer.

The CDR3 DNA reads TGTGCCAGCAGCCCCTTCCAACTAGGAAACACCATATATTTT. Its protein is CASSPFQLGNTIYF. V gene TRBV7-8 combines with J gene TRBJ1-3; no definite D call. CDR3 length equals 14 residues. Germline CDR1 is SGHVS and CDR2 is FQNEAQ. V was clipped by 5 bases and J by 4 bases, with 12 bases between them.

CDR3 nucleotides: TGCGCCAGCAGCCTATCGGACAGGATCTCTGGAAACACCATATATTTT. It is translated as CASSLSDRISGNTIYF. The chain carries TRBV4-1 and TRBJ1-3; TRBD1 matches at 7 bases. The CDR3 has 16 residues. Germline V gives CDR1 MGHRA, CDR2 YSYEKL. With 4 bases clipped from V and 0 bases from J, the junction kept 6 bases outside the gene matches.

V gene TRBV12-1 combines with J gene TRBJ1-4. TRBV12-1 is an annotated pseudogene. The CDR3 is 13 residues long. Written as DNA, the CDR3 is TGTGCCAGCAGCACCGGAACTAATGAAAAACTGTTTTTT. Translation: CASSTGTNEKLFF.

This sequence joins TRBV12-5 and TRBJ2-7; perhaps TRBD2 as D (6 bases). V lost 3 bases, J lost 5 bases, and 20 bases lay in between. Germline V gene sequence: CDR1 LGHNT, CDR2 FRNRAP. The length of the CDR3 is 16 residues. The CDR3 nucleotides read TGTGCTAGTGGTTTCGGAACCTCCAGACTAGTAAACGAGCAGTACTTC. It translates to CASGFGTSRLVNEQYF. Full variable domain (remainder filled in from reference TRBV12-5 and TRBJ2-7): DARVTQTPRHKVTEMGQEVTMRCQPILGHNTVFWYRQTMMQGLELLAYFRNRAPLDDSGMPKDRFSAEMPDATLATLKIQPSEPRDSAVYFCASGFGTSRLVNEQYFGPGTRLTVT.

J is TRBJ2-3 and V is TRBV27, with D perhaps matching TRBD2 (7 bases). V lost 0 bases and J 6 bases, leaving 10 bases between the germline ends. CDR3 size: 14 residues. Germline V lookup: CDR1 MNHEY, CDR2 SMNVEV (reference sequence). The CDR3 region is CASSLSGGLDTQYF. CDR3 DNA: TGTGCCAGCAGTTTATCGGGGGGGCTGGATACGCAGTATTTT.

For this clone: One end of the junction is discordant with germline, which a read error may explain. CDR3 DNA: TGTGCCAGCAGTTCCGGGGGGCGGACAGGGCTATATAGCAGTCAGCCCCAGCATTTT. Translated, it gives CASSSGGRTGLYSSQPQHF. The chain recombines TRBV27 with TRBJ1-5, with TRBD1 identical over 8 bases. CDR1 is MNHEY and CDR2 is SMNVEV in the germline V gene (reference sequence). The CDR3 is 19 residues long.

This clone was recorded once. V is TRBV7-9 and J is TRBJ2-1; 10 bases map to TRBD2. V was clipped by 4 bases and J by 8 bases; unmatched bases: 8. This CDR3 spans 15 amino acids. Germline-derived CDR1 and CDR2 are SEHNR and FQNEAQ (reference sequence). The CDR3 DNA is TGTGCCAGCAGCTCACTAGCGGGAAGTTCGGATGAGCAGTTCTTC. Amino acid sequence: CASSSLAGSSDEQFF.

This sequence joins TRBV6-5 and TRBJ2-2; 7 nucleotides line up with TRBD2. With V trimmed by 2 bases and J by 6 bases, 6 bases remained unmatched. In germline, CDR1 is MNHEY, CDR2 SVGAGI. The CDR3 contains 15 residues. CDR3 sequence: CASSYAGAGAGELFF. The CDR3, as DNA: TGTGCCAGCAGTTACGCCGGGGCGGGGGCCGGGGAGCTGTTTTTT.

V is TRBV5-1 and J is TRBJ2-3, with TRBD2 as a possible D gene (6 bases). Trimming removed 3 bases at V and 2 bases at J, with 10 bases between. Looked up from germline, CDR1 is SGHRS and CDR2 is YFSETQ. The CDR3 is 14 residues long. This chain's CDR3 is CASSWGDYTDTQYF. CDR3 DNA: TGCGCCAGCAGCTGGGGGGATTACACAGATACGCAGTATTTT.